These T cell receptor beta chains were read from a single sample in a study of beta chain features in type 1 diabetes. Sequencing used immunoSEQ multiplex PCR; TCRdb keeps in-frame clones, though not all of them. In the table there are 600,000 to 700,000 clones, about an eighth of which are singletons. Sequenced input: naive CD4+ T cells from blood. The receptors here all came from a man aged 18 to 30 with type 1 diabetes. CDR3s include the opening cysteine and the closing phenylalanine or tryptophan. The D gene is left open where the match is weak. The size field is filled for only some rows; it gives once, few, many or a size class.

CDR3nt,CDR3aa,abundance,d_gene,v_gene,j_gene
TGTGCCAGCAGCCACTACCTGAACACTGAAGCTTTCTTT,CASSHYLNTEAFF,few,NA,TRBV28,TRBJ1-1
TGTGCCAGTAGTATAAATCCGACAGGGGGTATTGATACGCAGTATTTT,CASSINPTGGIDTQYF,few,TRBD1,TRBV19,TRBJ2-3
TGTGCCAGCAGTTTGGGGGGCCGACTCAATCAGCCCCAGCATTTT,CASSLGGRLNQPQHF,few,NA,TRBV27,TRBJ1-5
TGTGCCAGCAGTGTGGCGCGAACCAACACAGATACGCAGTATTTT,CASSVARTNTDTQYF,NA,NA,TRBV2,TRBJ2-3
TGCGCCAGCAGCTCATCCGGGACAGGATACAATGAGCAGTTCTTC,CASSSSGTGYNEQFF,NA,TRBD1,TRBV5-1,TRBJ2-1
TGCGCCAGCAGCCATCCCTTTAGCAATCAGCCCCAGCATTTT,CASSHPFSNQPQHF,NA,NA,TRBV4-1,TRBJ1-5
TGTGCCAGCAGCAAAGGGACTAGCGGACCTCCTAGCACAGATACGCAGTATTTT,CASSKGTSGPPSTDTQYF,few,NA,TRBV21-1,TRBJ2-3
TGTGCCAGCACCCCACCTAGCGGGGGGGCGGATGAGCAGTTCTTC,CASTPPSGGADEQFF,few,TRBD2,TRBV9,TRBJ2-1
TGTGCCAGCACACTAGCGGGGGGGCAACATGAGCAGTTCTTC,CASTLAGGQHEQFF,NA,TRBD2,TRBV7-9,TRBJ2-1
TGTGCCAGCAGCGCCAGGGGAGGCACTGAAGCTTTCTTT,CASSARGGTEAFF,few,NA,TRBV5-6,TRBJ1-1
TGTGCCAGCAGCCCTCGGGGACTAGGGGCCGATACGCAGTATTTT,CASSPRGLGADTQYF,NA,TRBD2,TRBV27,TRBJ2-3
TGTGCCAGCTCGAGGGGCTCAGACACCGGGGAGCTGTTTTTT,CASSRGSDTGELFF,NA,NA,TRBV18,TRBJ2-2
TGTGCCAGCAGTGATCCAGGGTACGATCAGCCCCAGCATTTT,CASSDPGYDQPQHF,few,NA,TRBV25-1,TRBJ1-5
TGTGCCAGCAGTGAGGTCAGGTCCCTGGAGACCCAGTACTTC,CASSEVRSLETQYF,NA,NA,TRBV25-1,TRBJ2-5
TGCGCCAGCAGCTTAACCGGGACGGTGAACACTGAAGCTTTCTTT,CASSLTGTVNTEAFF,few,NA,TRBV5-1,TRBJ1-1
TGTGCCAGCAGCTGGACTAGCTCAAGCACAGATACGCAGTATTTT,CASSWTSSSTDTQYF,NA,TRBD2,TRBV7-6,TRBJ2-3
TGCAGTGCTACGCCTGAGGATACGCAGTATTTT,CSATPEDTQYF,NA,NA,TRBV20-1,TRBJ2-3
TGCAGCGGAACTAGCGGGGGGGCCAGAGATACGCAGTATTTT,CSGTSGGARDTQYF,NA,TRBD2,TRBV29-1,TRBJ2-3
TGTGCCACGACAGGGATTGGGGCCGGGGAGCTGTTTTTT,CATTGIGAGELFF,NA,TRBD1,TRBV2,TRBJ2-2
TGTGCCAGCTTATCGCCAGGGTATGGCTACACCTTC,CASLSPGYGYTF,NA,NA,TRBV6-5,TRBJ1-2
TGTGCCACCAGCAGAGGAGGGACAGGGCAAGAGACCCAGTACTTC,CATSRGGTGQETQYF,NA,TRBD1,TRBV15,TRBJ2-5
TGTGCCAGCAGCACACCGGGACATGTGTTCACAGATACGCAGTATTTT,CASSTPGHVFTDTQYF,NA,NA,TRBV7-9,TRBJ2-3
TGTGCCATCAGCCGGGACATCTCCTACAATGAGCAGTTCTTC,CAISRDISYNEQFF,few,NA,TRBV6-1,TRBJ2-1
TGCGCCAGCAGCTTCGCTATAGATCAGCCCCAGCATTTT,CASSFAIDQPQHF,NA,NA,TRBV5-1,TRBJ1-5
TGTGCCAGCTCACCATATTCGGAGTCCTACGAGCAGTACTTC,CASSPYSESYEQYF,few,NA,TRBV18,TRBJ2-7
TGTGCCTGGAGTAACCAACAGCAAGAGACCCAGTACTTC,CAWSNQQQETQYF,NA,NA,TRBV30,TRBJ2-5
TGTGCCATTAACGGGAGCCCATTCAATTCACCCCTCCACTTT,CAINGSPFNSPLHF,once,NA,TRBV7-9,TRBJ1-6
TGTGCCAGCAGTTACCCGGGACGGTCCTACGAGCAGTACTTC,CASSYPGRSYEQYF,NA,NA,TRBV28,TRBJ2-7
TGTGCCAGCAGCGGGAGGGGATCAGGGAACACCGGGGAGCTGTTTTTT,CASSGRGSGNTGELFF,NA,TRBD2,TRBV5-4,TRBJ2-2
TGCAGCGGTGATGTGGAGGGGGCAGATACGCAGTATTTT,CSGDVEGADTQYF,NA,NA,TRBV29-1,TRBJ2-3
TGTGCCAGCAGCTCCGGAGAGACTAGCCTCGTAGGGCAGTTCTTC,CASSSGETSLVGQFF,NA,TRBD2,TRBV7-6,TRBJ2-1
TGTGCCAGCATTAGCGGGGTAGAGACCCAGTACTTC,CASISGVETQYF,NA,TRBD2,TRBV6-6,TRBJ2-5
TGTGCCAGCAGCCCACGGACAGGGCCCAACTATGGCTACACCTTC,CASSPRTGPNYGYTF,NA,TRBD1,TRBV9,TRBJ1-2
TGTGCCAGTAGTACTCAACCGGGACAGCAACCCCAAGAGACCCAGTACTTC,CASSTQPGQQPQETQYF,few,TRBD1,TRBV19,TRBJ2-5
TGTGCCAGCAGTCCTCGTTCGTCGGGGCAGCCCCAGCATTTT,CASSPRSSGQPQHF,few,NA,TRBV25-1,TRBJ1-5
TGTGCCAGCAGCTTATCGTTCCCCACTGCCTCCTACGAGCAGTACTTC,CASSLSFPTASYEQYF,few,NA,TRBV7-2,TRBJ2-7
TGCGCCAGCAGCCCACCGACAGGGAACAGCTATGGCTACACCTTC,CASSPPTGNSYGYTF,NA,TRBD1,TRBV4-1,TRBJ1-2
TGTGCCAGCAGTTACTTGCGACAGGGGAACTATGGCTACACCTTC,CASSYLRQGNYGYTF,few,TRBD1,TRBV6-5,TRBJ1-2
TGTGCCAGCACGGCTTCGAACACTGAAGCTTTCTTT,CASTASNTEAFF,NA,NA,TRBV6-6,TRBJ1-1
TGCGCCAGCAGCCAGGGGACAGGGGATTACTACGAGCAGTACTTC,CASSQGTGDYYEQYF,few,TRBD1,TRBV5-1,TRBJ2-7
TGTGCCAGCAGTTCCGGACAGGGTTGGGCCTACGAGCAGTACTTC,CASSSGQGWAYEQYF,few,TRBD1,TRBV28,TRBJ2-7
TGTGCCAGCAGGGAGCAGTACACCACAGATACGCAGTATTTT,CASREQYTTDTQYF,few,NA,TRBV7-2,TRBJ2-3
TGTGCCAGCAGCTCCTCCGGGACAGGGATCGAGACCCAGTACTTC,CASSSSGTGIETQYF,few,TRBD1,TRBV5-6,TRBJ2-5
TGTGCCAGCTCCCGGAACAGAGATGAAGCTTTCTTT,CASSRNRDEAFF,NA,NA,TRBV18,TRBJ1-1
TGTGCCAGCAGTTACTCACAGGGTGGCAATCAGCCCCAGCATTTT,CASSYSQGGNQPQHF,few,NA,TRBV6-5,TRBJ1-5
TGTGCCAGCTCACCACCGGGCGGGTACCACGGCACAGATACGCAGTATTTT,CASSPPGGYHGTDTQYF,NA,NA,TRBV18,TRBJ2-3
TGTGCCAGCAGTGTTACCAGGACCGGGGAGCTGTTTTTT,CASSVTRTGELFF,NA,NA,TRBV2,TRBJ2-2
TGTGCCAGCAGTGTATTACAGGGGCCGAATAGTTACGAGCAGTACTTC,CASSVLQGPNSYEQYF,NA,TRBD1,TRBV2,TRBJ2-7
TGCGCCAGCACCGACAGGGGCCTAACAGATACGCAGTATTTT,CASTDRGLTDTQYF,NA,TRBD1,TRBV5-1,TRBJ2-3
TGTGCCAGCAGGGGGGGTCAGGGGACAATCCCAATTTACGAGCAGTACTTC,CASRGGQGTIPIYEQYF,NA,NA,TRBV28,TRBJ2-7
TGTGCCTGGAGGCCCGACAGGGTGGGGTATGGCTACACCTTC,CAWRPDRVGYGYTF,NA,TRBD1,TRBV30,TRBJ1-2
TGTGCCAGCAACCAGGGCCTTGACACAGATACGCAGTATTTT,CASNQGLDTDTQYF,few,NA,TRBV7-2,TRBJ2-3
TGTGCCATCAGTGTGGGGGACATAGGACCGAGGTCACATGGCTACACCTTC,CAISVGDIGPRSHGYTF,few,NA,TRBV10-3,TRBJ1-2
TGTGCTAGCAGCGGAGGACAGGGGCGCGAGCAGTACTTC,CASSGGQGREQYF,NA,TRBD1,TRBV7-7,TRBJ2-7
TGCAGCGTAATGACAGGGGGCGTTGAGACTGAAGCTTTCTTT,CSVMTGGVETEAFF,NA,TRBD1,TRBV29-1,TRBJ1-1
TGTGCCAGCAGTGAGGCGGTCACAGATACGCAGTATTTT,CASSEAVTDTQYF,NA,NA,TRBV2,TRBJ2-3
TGCGCCAGCAGCCAGAACCCTGGACAGGGCGCTGAAGCTTTCTTT,CASSQNPGQGAEAFF,NA,TRBD1,TRBV4-1,TRBJ1-1
TGTGCCATCAGCGGTCCGGCGGGGAACACTGAAGCTTTCTTT,CAISGPAGNTEAFF,few,NA,TRBV10-3,TRBJ1-1
TGCGCCAGCAGCTTTACAGGCGGCTCCTACAATGAGCAGTTCTTC,CASSFTGGSYNEQFF,NA,NA,TRBV5-1,TRBJ2-1